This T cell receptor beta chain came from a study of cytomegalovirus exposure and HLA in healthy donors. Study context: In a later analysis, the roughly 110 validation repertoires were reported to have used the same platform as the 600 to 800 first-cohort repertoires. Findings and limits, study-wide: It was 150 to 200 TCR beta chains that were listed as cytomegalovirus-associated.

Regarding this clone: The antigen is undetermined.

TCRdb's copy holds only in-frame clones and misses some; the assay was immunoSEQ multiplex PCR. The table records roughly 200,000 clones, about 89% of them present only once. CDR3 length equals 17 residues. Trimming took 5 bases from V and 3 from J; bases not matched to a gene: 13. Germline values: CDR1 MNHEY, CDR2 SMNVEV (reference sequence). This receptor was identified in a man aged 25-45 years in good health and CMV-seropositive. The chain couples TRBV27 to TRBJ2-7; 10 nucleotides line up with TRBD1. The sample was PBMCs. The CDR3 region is CASSQTGGARWVYEQYF. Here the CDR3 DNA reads TGTGCCAGCAGTCAGACAGGGGGCGCAAGGTGGGTCTACGAGCAGTACTTC.